The 27 T cell receptor beta chains below come from one sample, sequenced in a study of shared clonotypes between healthy human individuals. Generated by immunoSEQ multiplex PCR, the TCRdb table keeps only in-frame clones and is missing some. Of 1 million to 1.3 million clones listed, 75% to 80% are singletons. The specimen was memory CD4+ T cells from PBMCs. Sample subset: CD45RA-negative fraction. Source of these receptors: a man aged 18 to 29 in good health. Some clones in this sample may be carry-over from other donors' samples.

This chain joins TRBV2 and TRBJ1-2; TRBD1 agrees at 9 bases. Germline-derived CDR1 and CDR2 are SNHLY and FYNNEI. The V and J ends lost 4 bases and 4 bases, in that order; junction bases with no gene match: 10. This CDR3 region has 16 residues. DNA of the CDR3: TGTGCCAGCAGTGCCCGGACAGGGGCCTCGGGCTATGGCTACACCTTC. It translates to CASSARTGASGYGYTF.

This chain uses TRBV11-2 with TRBJ1-1; D is perhaps TRBD1 (6 bases). The CDR3 has 13 residues. Germline V gene lookup returns CDR1 SGHAT and CDR2 FQNNGV. V gave up 5 bases and J gave up 10 bases, with 17 bases separating them. The CDR3 loop is CASSPSGTNRAFF. The CDR3 region has the DNA TGTGCCAGCAGCCCCTCCGGGACAAACAGAGCTTTCTTT.

This clone was picked up a small number of times. J is TRBJ2-5 and V is TRBV18, with D perhaps TRBD2 (5 bases). Germline CDR1 reads KGHSH; CDR2 reads LQKENI. CDR3 length: 12 amino acids. Trimming took off 1 base at V and 9 bases at J, with 9 bases between the two ends. CDR3 residues: CASSPQRSPQYF. In DNA, the CDR3 is TGTGCCAGCTCACCACAGCGGTCCCCCCAGTACTTC.

This clone was seen more than once but under ten times. The rearrangement links TRBV18 to TRBJ1-4; D is unresolved. Trimming stripped 3 bases from V and 4 bases from J, with 9 bases between. CDR1 is KGHSH, CDR2 LQKENI, per germline. CDR3 length: 14 amino acids. The CDR3 DNA is TGTGCCAGCTCACCCCCCGCGATTAATGAAAAACTGTTTTTT. Translated, it gives CASSPPAINEKLFF. Looking up the rest from reference TRBV18 and TRBJ1-4 gives the full variable domain: NAGVMQNPRHLVRRRGQEARLRCSPMKGHSHVYWYRQLPEEGLKFMVYLQKENIIDESGMPKERFSAEFPKEGPSILRIQQVVRGDSAAYFCASSPPAINEKLFFGSGTQLSVL.

The rearrangement uses TRBV28 and TRBJ2-5, with 10 bases aligning to TRBD1. V gave up 8 bases and J gave up 7 bases; unmatched junction bases: 7. The CDR3 totals 13 residues. Germline V gene lookup returns CDR1 MDHEN and CDR2 SYDVKM. The CDR3 DNA reads as TGTGCCAGCCTGGACAGGGGGAAGGGGACCCAGTACTTC. It codes for CASLDRGKGTQYF. The variable domain in full, completed from reference TRBV28 and TRBJ2-5, reads DVKVTQSSRYLVKRTGEKVFLECVQDMDHENMFWYRQDPGLGLRLIYFSYDVKMKEKGDIPEGYSVSREKKERFSLILESASTNQTSMYLCASLDRGKGTQYFGPGTRLLVL.

This rearrangement joins TRBV6-6 to TRBJ2-3, with D possibly being TRBD1 (5 bases). Germline V gene sequence: CDR1 MNHNY, CDR2 SVGAGI (reference sequence). This CDR3 is 13 amino acids long. The ends were cut back, 7 bases at V and 2 bases at J, with 10 bases in the middle. The CDR3 DNA is TGTGCCAGCAAAAGGACATACACAGATACGCAGTATTTT. Its protein is CASKRTYTDTQYF.

The chain couples TRBV30 to TRBJ2-6; 7 bases align to TRBD1. The CDR3 is 14 residues long. Losses at the gene ends were 5 bases for V and 2 bases for J; bases not matched to a gene: 3. CDR1 is GTSNPN and CDR2 is SVGIG in the germline V gene (reference sequence). The CDR3 region is CAWGQGAGANVLTF. CDR3 in DNA: TGTGCCTGGGGGCAGGGGGCTGGGGCCAACGTCCTGACTTTC. Looking up the rest from reference TRBV30 and TRBJ2-6 gives the full variable domain: SQTIHQWPATLVQPVGSPLSLECTVEGTSNPNLYWYRQAAGRGLQLLFYSVGIGQISSEVPQNLSASRPQDRQFILSSKKLLLSDSGFYLCAWGQGAGANVLTFGAGSRLTVL.

This sequence joins TRBV5-1 and TRBJ2-7, with a tentative D call TRBD2 (5 bases). From germline, CDR1 is SGHRS and CDR2 YFSETQ. This CDR3 has 14 amino acids. V lost 4 bases to trimming and J lost 6 bases, with 17 bases between them. The CDR3 nucleotides are TGCGCCAGCAGCCGGGAACCCACCGAGGTCGAGCAGTACTTC. Protein sequence: CASSREPTEVEQYF.

The V call is TRBV28, the J call TRBJ1-5, with 8 bases matching TRBD1. Germline CDR1 MDHEN, CDR2 SYDVKM. The trim removed 3 bases at V and 5 bases at J, leaving 9 bases unmatched. There are 16 residues in the CDR3. As DNA, the CDR3 is TGTGCCAGCAGTTTCCCCCAGACAGGGGCCGATCAGCCCCAGCATTTT. It translates to CASSFPQTGADQPQHF.

V gene TRBV4-3 combines with J gene TRBJ2-5; 8 bases are shared with TRBD2. V dropped 0 bases and J dropped 9; count of bases not matched to a gene: 9. The germline V gene encodes CDR1 LGHNA and CDR2 YSLEER. The CDR3 is 15 amino acids. CDR3 in amino acids: CASSQDLTAGVSQYF. The DNA for the CDR3 is TGCGCCAGCAGCCAAGATTTGACAGCGGGAGTGTCCCAGTACTTC.

This clone has only one observation. The chain recombines TRBV7-3 with TRBJ2-5; D may correspond to TRBD1 or TRBD2 (5 bases each). Per germline, CDR1 SGHTA and CDR2 FQGTGA. V was pared by 4 bases and J by 5 bases, with 11 bases between. This CDR3 has 13 amino acids. This chain's CDR3 is CASSSTRDETQYF. The CDR3, as DNA: TGTGCCAGCAGCTCAACTAGGGACGAGACCCAGTACTTC. Using reference TRBV7-3 and TRBJ2-5 for the parts outside the CDR3, the full variable domain is GAGVSQTPSNKVTEKGKYVELRCDPISGHTALYWYRQSLGQGPEFLIYFQGTGAADDSGLPNDRFFAVRPEGSVSTLKIQRTERGDSAVYLCASSSTRDETQYFGPGTRLLVL.

This clone was detected only a few times. V and J are TRBV7-3 and TRBJ2-5; TRBD2 matches at 9 bases. Germline V gene data show CDR1 as SGHTA and CDR2 as FQGTGA. The CDR3 has 13 amino acids. Trimming removed 5 bases from V and 4 bases from J; junction bases left unmatched: 2. This CDR3 reads CASSRGGAETQYF. DNA for the CDR3: TGTGCCAGCAGCCGCGGGGGGGCAGAGACCCAGTACTTC. Based on the CDR3 plus reference TRBV7-3 and TRBJ2-5, the full variable domain is GAGVSQTPSNKVTEKGKYVELRCDPISGHTALYWYRQSLGQGPEFLIYFQGTGAADDSGLPNDRFFAVRPEGSVSTLKIQRTERGDSAVYLCASSRGGAETQYFGPGTRLLVL.

CDR3 DNA: TGTGCCAGCAGCCCGGACAGCTCACATGAGCAGTTCTTC. This encodes CASSPDSSHEQFF. This chain uses TRBV6-6 with TRBJ2-1; possible D gene TRBD1, 6 bases. The CDR3 loop spans 13 amino acids. Germline CDR1 is MNHNY and CDR2 is SVGAGI (reference sequence). The ends were cut back, 6 bases at V and 8 bases at J, with 14 bases in the middle.

The chain joins TRBV11-1 to TRBJ1-2; no clear D gene. Trimming stripped 2 bases from V and 0 bases from J, with 7 bases between. The CDR3 is made up of 14 amino acids. Germline V lookup: CDR1 SGHAT, CDR2 FQDESV (reference sequence). CDR3 loop: CASSLTEANYGYTF. CDR3 coding DNA: TGTGCCAGCAGCTTAACGGAAGCTAACTATGGCTACACCTTC. The whole variable domain, filled in from reference TRBV11-1 and TRBJ1-2, reads EAEVAQSPRYKITEKSQAVAFWCDPISGHATLYWYRQILGQGPELLVQFQDESVVDDSQLPKDRFSAERLKGVDSTLKIQPAELGDSAMYLCASSLTEANYGYTFGSGTRLTVV.

This clone was counted between two and nine times. This sample also contains other DNA sequences that code for the same CDR3. The V and J genes are TRBV30 and TRBJ1-4; TRBD1 matches 8 bases. Per germline, CDR1 GTSNPN and CDR2 SVGIG (reference sequence). The CDR3 length is 13 residues. Germline trimming cut 3 bases from V and 7 bases from J; bases unmatched to any gene: 4. CDR3 residues: CAWSGQGTEKLFF. CDR3 nucleotides: TGTGCCTGGAGCGGACAGGGTACTGAAAAACTGTTTTTT.

With respect to this clone: Other DNA sequences in this sample translate to the same CDR3. This rearrangement joins TRBV29-1 to TRBJ1-2; D uncertain. Trimming left V 3 bases short and J 4 bases short, with 9 bases between. Germline assignment: CDR1 SQVTM and CDR2 ANQGSEA. CDR3 size: 12 residues. The CDR3 reads CSVEGQRYGYTF. The CDR3 nucleotides are TGCAGCGTTGAGGGCCAGCGCTATGGCTACACCTTC.

The chain recombines TRBV5-4 with TRBJ2-5; D might be TRBD1 (6 bases). The CDR3 has 15 amino acids. CDR1 SGHNT and CDR2 YYREEE come from the germline V gene (reference sequence). Trimming took 3 bases from V and 7 from J, leaving 19 bases between them. The CDR3 bases are TGTGCCAGCAGCTCCCCTTCCGACAGGTTAAGGACCCAGTACTTC. Its protein is CASSSPSDRLRTQYF.

The V call is TRBV5-1, the J call TRBJ1-4; D gene ambiguous. The CDR3 is made up of 15 amino acids. The V end lost 2 bases, the J end lost 0 bases, and 8 bases lay between the germline ends. The germline V gene has CDR1 SGHRS and CDR2 YFSETQ. The CDR3 coding sequence is TGCGCCAGCAGCTTTTTACCCGCAACTAATGAAAAACTGTTTTTT. Encoded protein: CASSFLPATNEKLFF.

This clone was counted a single time. In the same sample, other DNA sequences code for this CDR3. The CDR3 DNA is TGTGCCAGCAGTGGGGGGGGCCAAGAGACCCAGTACTTC. Protein: CASSGGGQETQYF. This chain connects TRBV2 to TRBJ2-5, with 7 bases identical to TRBD2. The germline V gene has CDR1 SNHLY and CDR2 FYNNEI. The CDR3 spans 13 residues. Losses at the gene ends were 4 bases for V and 1 base for J; bases not matched to a gene: 0. Together with reference TRBV2 and TRBJ2-5, the CDR3 gives the full variable domain: EPEVTQTPSHQVTQMGQEVILRCVPISNHLYFYWYRQILGQKVEFLVSFYNNEISEKSEIFDDQFSVERPDGSNFTLKIRSTKLEDSAMYFCASSGGGQETQYFGPGTRLLVL.

The chain joins TRBV14 to TRBJ2-1; D assignment may be TRBD1 or TRBD2 (5 bases each). The CDR3 extends over 16 amino acids. Germline-derived CDR1 and CDR2 are SGHDN and FVKESK. V lost 0 bases, J lost 0 bases, and 9 bases lay in between. The CDR3 protein is CASSQDLRGSYNEQFF. The CDR3 DNA is TGTGCCAGCAGCCAAGACCTGAGGGGCTCCTACAATGAGCAGTTCTTC.

V usage is TRBV28 and J usage is TRBJ2-5; 10 bases are a match to TRBD2. The ends lost 5 bases at V and 3 bases at J; junction bases unmatched: 6. Germline assignment: CDR1 MDHEN and CDR2 SYDVKM. The CDR3 covers 15 residues. The DNA of the CDR3 is TGTGCCAGCAGTGGGTTCAGCGGGAGGGAAGAGACCCAGTACTTC. Protein: CASSGFSGREETQYF. The full variable domain, with the rest looked up from reference TRBV28 and TRBJ2-5, is DVKVTQSSRYLVKRTGEKVFLECVQDMDHENMFWYRQDPGLGLRLIYFSYDVKMKEKGDIPEGYSVSREKKERFSLILESASTNQTSMYLCASSGFSGREETQYFGPGTRLLVL.

This clone was observed a few times. V and J are TRBV9 and TRBJ2-1, with D uncertain. The V and J ends lost 0 bases and 4 bases respectively, with 8 bases between them. The CDR3 loop spans 14 amino acids. The germline CDR1 and CDR2 sequences are SGDLS and YYNGEE. CDR3 sequence reads: CASSVVSTYNEQFF. Here the CDR3 DNA reads TGTGCCAGCAGCGTAGTTTCGACTTACAATGAGCAGTTCTTC.

The rearrangement links TRBV7-8 to TRBJ1-4; unclear D gene. The CDR3 totals 16 residues. Trimming stripped 2 bases from V and 4 bases from J, with 14 bases between. Germline CDR1 reads SGHVS; CDR2 reads FQNEAQ. The CDR3, as DNA: TGTGCCAGCAGCTTAACACGGGGTCACGTTAATGAAAAACTGTTTTTT. Translating it yields CASSLTRGHVNEKLFF. Complete variable domain (other parts from reference TRBV7-8 and TRBJ1-4): GAGVSQSPRYKVAKRGQDVALRCDPISGHVSLFWYQQALGQGPEFLTYFQNEAQLDKSGLPSDRFFAERPEGSVSTLKIQRTQQEDSAVYLCASSLTRGHVNEKLFFGSGTQLSVL.

The chain links TRBV30 to TRBJ1-1; a weak D match, TRBD1 (5 bases). The CDR3 is 13 residues long. Between the trimmed V and J ends, which lost 3 bases and 4 bases, there was a span of 12 bases. Germline assignment: CDR1 GTSNPN and CDR2 SVGIG (reference sequence). CDR3 amino acids: CAWRVGLGTEAFF. CDR3 nucleotide sequence: TGTGCCTGGAGGGTGGGGCTCGGCACTGAAGCTTTCTTT. The variable domain in full, with the rest retrieved from reference TRBV30 and TRBJ1-1, is SQTIHQWPATLVQPVGSPLSLECTVEGTSNPNLYWYRQAAGRGLQLLFYSVGIGQISSEVPQNLSASRPQDRQFILSSKKLLLSDSGFYLCAWRVGLGTEAFFGQGTRLTVV.

The chain combines TRBV27 with TRBJ1-2, with unresolved D. The CDR3 loop spans 15 amino acids. Germline V gene lookup returns CDR1 MNHEY and CDR2 SMNVEV (reference sequence). V lost 4 bases and J 5 bases, leaving 17 bases between the germline ends. The CDR3 DNA follows: TGTGCCAGCAGTTCTATCGAAACAGCAAAGTATGGCTACACCTTC. Its translation is CASSSIETAKYGYTF.

This chain links TRBV4-2 with TRBJ1-3; a possible D gene is TRBD1 (6 bases). Germline values: CDR1 LGHNA, CDR2 YNFKEQ. This CDR3 is 14 amino acids long. Deletions cut 4 bases from V and 4 bases from J, with 11 bases between. CDR3 DNA: TGTGCCAGCAGCCTTACAGGGAAAGGAAACACCATATATTTT. Amino acid sequence: CASSLTGKGNTIYF.

The chain carries TRBV7-9 and TRBJ2-7; 9 bases agree with TRBD1. Trimming at V came to 6 bases and at J to 3 bases, leaving 6 bases not matched to a gene. Germline CDR1 SEHNR, CDR2 FQNEAQ (reference sequence). The CDR3 loop spans 14 amino acids. CDR3 nucleotide sequence: TGTGCCAGCAGGGCCGGGACAGGGAGCTACGAGCAGTACTTC. It is translated as CASRAGTGSYEQYF.